Given below is one T cell receptor (beta chain) in context. The antigen is not known. These data originate in a study of CD8+ T cells in alopecia areata. Points from the study as a whole: Tofacitinib significantly brought down scalp clonality and expanded CD8+ clones among top 100. Normal scalp had lower clonality than lesional scalp, with alopecia totalis/universalis lesions showing this most strongly.

The CDR3 spans 14 residues. Germline V CDR1 and CDR2: SGHAT, FQNNGV. With 5 bases clipped from V and 3 bases from J, the junction kept 4 bases outside the gene matches. After isolation, RNA underwent reverse transcription to generate cDNA as the sequencing template. Sequencing was performed with immunoSEQ multiplex PCR; in TCRdb, only in-frame clones are kept and a portion is missing. The data show fewer than 200,000 clones, around three fifths seen once. Specified treatment: oral pan-JAK inhibitor, 5-10 mg twice daily. The material sequenced was CD4+ T cells sorted from blood, taken at week 24, from a patient treated with tofacitinib. The V and J genes are TRBV11-2 and TRBJ2-7, with 10 bases matching TRBD1. This sequence originates from a human donor with alopecia areata. The CDR3, as DNA: TGTGCCAGCAGCCGGGGACAGGGGATCTACGAGCAGTACTTC. It specifies CASSRGQGIYEQYF.